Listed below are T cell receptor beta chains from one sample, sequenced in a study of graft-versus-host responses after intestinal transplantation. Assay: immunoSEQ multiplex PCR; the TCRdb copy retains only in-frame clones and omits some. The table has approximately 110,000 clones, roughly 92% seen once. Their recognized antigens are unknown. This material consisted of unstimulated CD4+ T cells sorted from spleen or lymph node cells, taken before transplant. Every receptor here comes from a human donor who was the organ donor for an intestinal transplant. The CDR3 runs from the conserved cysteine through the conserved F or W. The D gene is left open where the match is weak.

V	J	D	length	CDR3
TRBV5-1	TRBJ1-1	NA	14	CASSFWGLDTEAFF
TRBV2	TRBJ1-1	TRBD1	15	CASSELAGGGTEAFF
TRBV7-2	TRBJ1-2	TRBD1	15	CASSWGQVSNYGYTF
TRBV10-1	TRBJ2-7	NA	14	CASRGTGNPYEQYF
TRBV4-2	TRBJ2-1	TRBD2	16	CASSQDIPRTSNEQFF
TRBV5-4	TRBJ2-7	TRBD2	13	CASSLLAGYEQYF
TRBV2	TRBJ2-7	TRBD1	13	CASSGQGFDEQYF
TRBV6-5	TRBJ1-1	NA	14	CASRVDPSETEAFF
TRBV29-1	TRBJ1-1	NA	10	CSVATIEAFF
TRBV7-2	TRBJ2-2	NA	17	CASSFRSGAGNTGELFF
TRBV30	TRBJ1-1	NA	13	CAWSVQENTEAFF
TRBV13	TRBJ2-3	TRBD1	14	CASSTRQGSDTQYF
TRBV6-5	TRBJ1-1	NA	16	CASSYSQGKLNTEAFF
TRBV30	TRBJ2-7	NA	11	CAWSVGGEQYF
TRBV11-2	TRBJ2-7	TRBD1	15	CASSQFRDRAHEQYF
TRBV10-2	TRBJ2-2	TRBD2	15	CASSWTSGNTGELFF
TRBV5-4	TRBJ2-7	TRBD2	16	CASSWNSGRGAYEQYF
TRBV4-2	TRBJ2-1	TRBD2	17	CASSQEPGLAGVYEQFF
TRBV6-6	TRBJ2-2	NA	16	CASSYSISRGAGELFF
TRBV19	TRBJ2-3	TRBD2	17	CASSMGSSGPSTDTQYF
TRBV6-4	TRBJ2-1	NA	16	CASMGRNTLSYNEQFF
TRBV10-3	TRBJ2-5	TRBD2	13	CATLAGGEETQYF
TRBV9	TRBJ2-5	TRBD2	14	CASSVAASGETQYF
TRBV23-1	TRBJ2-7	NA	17	CASSQGRDRRGKDEQYF
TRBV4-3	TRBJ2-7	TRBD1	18	CASSQGTDRDRTHYEQYF
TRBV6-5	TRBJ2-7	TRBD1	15	CASSYRGQGAYEQYF
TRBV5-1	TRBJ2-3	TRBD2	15	CASSLGLAGEDTQYF
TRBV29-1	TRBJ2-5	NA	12	CSVRDNQETQYF
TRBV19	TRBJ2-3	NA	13	CASGPASTDTQYF
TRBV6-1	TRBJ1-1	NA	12	CASTWWGTEAFF
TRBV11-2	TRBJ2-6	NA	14	CASSSGSGANVLTF
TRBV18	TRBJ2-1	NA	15	CASSPSSLVSNEQFF
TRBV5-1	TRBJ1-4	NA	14	CASSRDTANEKLFF
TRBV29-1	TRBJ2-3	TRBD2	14	CSVASGRASDTQYF
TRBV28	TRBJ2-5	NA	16	CASSPLGGAVSSTQYF
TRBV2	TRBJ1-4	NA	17	CASSEGQGPSTNEKLFF
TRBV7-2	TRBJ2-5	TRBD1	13	CASSRDSQETQYF